Presented here are 23 T cell receptor beta chains from one specimen sequenced in a study of beta chain features in type 1 diabetes. The authors reverse transcribed all of the isolated RNA, so sequencing captured expressed TCRB transcripts. The repertoire was sequenced with immunoSEQ multiplex PCR; TCRdb's copy has only in-frame clones and lacks some. The data hold about 620,000 clones, with about 14% observed a single time. Sequenced sample: naive CD4+ T cells from blood. The receptors originated from a man between 18 and 35 years old in good health.

V and J are TRBV4-1 and TRBJ1-1, with TRBD1 identical over 11 bases. The germline V gene has CDR1 MGHRA and CDR2 YSYEKL. The CDR3 covers 15 residues. J was trimmed by 1 base and V by 4 bases; bases with no gene match: 2. CDR3 bases: TGCGCCAGCAGCCGCGGGACAGGGGGGAACACTGAAGCTTTCTTT. Residues: CASSRGTGGNTEAFF.

The chain employs TRBV10-3 and TRBJ2-3, with D uncertain. Germline CDR1 and CDR2: ENHRY and SYGVKD. V lost 4 bases to trimming and J lost 0 bases, with 11 bases between them. The CDR3 covers 15 residues. CDR3 protein: CAISAQILSTDTQYF. CDR3 sequence (DNA): TGTGCCATCAGTGCTCAGATCCTAAGCACAGATACGCAGTATTTT.

The chain joins TRBV5-4 to TRBJ2-1; perhaps D is TRBD1 or TRBD2 (5 bases each). Trimming removed 2 bases from V and 5 bases from J, with 11 bases in between. From germline, CDR1 is SGHNT and CDR2 YYREEE (reference sequence). This CDR3 contains 14 residues. The CDR3 sequence: CASSLFTGHNEQFF. CDR3 sequence (DNA): TGTGCCAGCAGCTTATTTACGGGACACAATGAGCAGTTCTTC.

The chain combines TRBV6-5 with TRBJ2-7; 11 bases are a match to TRBD2. This CDR3 spans 15 amino acids. J was trimmed by 4 bases and V by 6 bases; bases with no gene match: 8. Germline V gene data show CDR1 as MNHEY and CDR2 as SVGAGI. Written as DNA, the CDR3 is TGTGCCAGCAGCCGGACCGGGACTAGCGGATACGAGCAGTACTTC. Amino acids: CASSRTGTSGYEQYF.

In the case of this clone: Other DNA sequences of this sample code for an identical CDR3. The chain combines TRBV6-1 with TRBJ2-5; D not resolved. The CDR3 runs to 11 residues. Germline CDR1 is MNHNS and CDR2 is SASEGT. V dropped 5 bases and J dropped 4 bases, with 5 bases sitting between them. The CDR3 is CASSLGETQYF. The CDR3 DNA is TGTGCCAGCAGTCTGGGAGAGACCCAGTACTTC.

CDR3 coding DNA: TGTGCCAGCAGCGTAGAGTGGGGGGCAGGATACAATGAGCAGTTCTTC. It encodes CASSVEWGAGYNEQFF. The V call is TRBV9, the J call TRBJ2-1; D could derive from TRBD1 or TRBD2 (6 bases each). The CDR3 sequence is 16 residues long. Trimming cost V 0 bases and J 4 bases, with 14 bases left between them. Looked up from germline, CDR1 is SGDLS and CDR2 is YYNGEE.

V usage is TRBV7-2 and J usage is TRBJ1-2; 9 bases fit TRBD1. In germline, CDR1 is SGHTA, CDR2 FQGNSA. The CDR3 has 14 residues. J lost 6 bases, V lost 5 bases, and 7 bases had no gene match. The chain's CDR3 is CASSTNRDRDGYTF. In DNA form, the CDR3 reads TGTGCCAGCAGCACGAACCGGGACAGGGATGGCTACACCTTC.

This clone showed up just a few times. CDR3 sequence reads: CASSYTGAYYMNTEAFF. The CDR3 nucleotides are TGCGCCAGCAGCTATACAGGGGCCTATTACATGAACACTGAAGCTTTCTTT. The chain employs TRBV5-1 and TRBJ1-1; TRBD1 agrees at 7 bases. V lost 3 bases, J lost 0 bases, and 11 bases stayed unmatched. Germline V gene data show CDR1 as SGHRS and CDR2 as YFSETQ. The CDR3 extends over 17 amino acids.

A few counts support this clone. A read error may be the cause here, since a much bigger clone is one base away. This chain joins TRBV27 and TRBJ2-7, with D uncertain. This CDR3 has 11 amino acids. The V end was cut by 3 bases, the J end by 0 bases, with 0 bases between. The germline gives CDR1 MNHEY, CDR2 SMNVEV (reference sequence). CDR3 loop: CASSFSYEQYF. In DNA, the CDR3 is TGTGCCAGCAGTTTCTCCTACGAGCAGTACTTC.

This clone was observed a few times. The chain is built from TRBV9 and TRBJ1-1; no clear D. The CDR3 covers 15 residues. Germline loops: CDR1 SGDLS, CDR2 YYNGEE. Between the trimmed V and J ends, which lost 3 bases and 0 bases, there was a span of 12 bases. The CDR3 is CASSALAQMNTEAFF. The CDR3 coding sequence is TGTGCCAGCAGCGCCTTGGCGCAGATGAACACTGAAGCTTTCTTT.

This clone turned up a few times. The rearrangement links TRBV5-4 to TRBJ2-7; maybe TRBD2 (6 bases). CDR3 length equals 14 residues. Germline assignment: CDR1 SGHNT and CDR2 YYREEE (reference sequence). V shed 4 bases and J shed 4 bases, with 15 bases lying between them. The DNA of the CDR3 is TGTGCCAGCAGCAAGCCCGGGACTCAGTACGAGCAGTACTTC. The encoded protein is CASSKPGTQYEQYF.

The genes are TRBV7-2 and TRBJ1-4; D might be TRBD1 (5 bases). Trimming left V 4 bases short and J 7 bases short, with 10 bases between. Germline lookup yields CDR1 SGHTA and CDR2 FQGNSA. The CDR3 extends over 13 amino acids. This CDR3 reads CASSSRQSEKLFF. CDR3 sequence (DNA): TGTGCCAGCAGCTCAAGACAGAGTGAAAAACTGTTTTTT.

The chain combines TRBV30 with TRBJ1-3; D not resolved. Deletions cut 2 bases from V and 0 bases from J, with 11 bases between. In germline, CDR1 is GTSNPN, CDR2 SVGIG (reference sequence). The CDR3 length is 15 residues. CDR3 loop: CAWSRDTYSGNTIYF. The CDR3 DNA is TGTGCCTGGAGTCGCGACACCTACTCTGGAAACACCATATATTTT. Using reference TRBV30 and TRBJ1-3 for the parts outside the CDR3, the full variable domain is SQTIHQWPATLVQPVGSPLSLECTVEGTSNPNLYWYRQAAGRGLQLLFYSVGIGQISSEVPQNLSASRPQDRQFILSSKKLLLSDSGFYLCAWSRDTYSGNTIYFGEGSWLTVV.

As regards this clone: At one boundary the junction diverges from the germline segment, which might be a read error. The genes are TRBV7-7 and TRBJ2-5, with 9 bases aligning to TRBD1. This CDR3 region has 13 residues. Germline V gene data show CDR1 as SSHAT and CDR2 as FNYEAQ (reference sequence). In nucleotides, the CDR3 is TGTGCTAGCAGCTTAGACAGGGGGGAGACCCAGTACTTC. Translated: CASSLDRGETQYF.

This chain joins TRBV5-1 and TRBJ2-3; tentative D call: TRBD2 (5 bases). V was cut by 0 bases and J by 0 bases, with 8 bases left in between. Germline CDR1 reads SGHRS; CDR2 reads YFSETQ. The CDR3 length is 15 residues. CDR3 in amino acids: CASSLDGVSTDTQYF. The DNA for the CDR3 is TGCGCCAGCAGCTTGGACGGGGTTAGCACAGATACGCAGTATTTT.

V gene TRBV28 combines with J gene TRBJ1-1; possibly TRBD1 for D (6 bases). The ends were cut back, 2 bases at V and 1 base at J, with 8 bases in the middle. The CDR3 runs 14 residues. Per the germline V gene, CDR1 is MDHEN and CDR2 is SYDVKM. In nucleotides, the CDR3 is TGTGCCAGCAGTTTACCAGGGGAGAACACTGAAGCTTTCTTT. Amino acids: CASSLPGENTEAFF.

The chain carries TRBV7-9 and TRBJ2-3, with TRBD1 matching over 10 bases. Germline trimming cut 5 bases from V and 3 bases from J; bases unmatched to any gene: 11. The CDR3 length is 17 residues. In germline, CDR1 is SEHNR, CDR2 FQNEAQ (reference sequence). CDR3 sequence: CASSRMTGGAGTDTQYF. The CDR3 DNA reads TGTGCCAGCAGCCGGATGACAGGGGGCGCCGGGACAGATACGCAGTATTTT. Using reference TRBV7-9 and TRBJ2-3 for the parts outside the CDR3, the full variable domain is DTGVSQNPRHKITKRGQNVTFRCDPISEHNRLYWYRQTLGQGPEFLTYFQNEAQLEKSRLLSDRFSAERPKGSFSTLEIQRTEQGDSAMYLCASSRMTGGAGTDTQYFGPGTRLTVL.

This clone has only a few counts. The chain links TRBV2 to TRBJ2-6; D assignment may be TRBD1 or TRBD2 (5 bases each). V lost 4 bases and J 4 bases, leaving 14 bases between the germline ends. From germline, CDR1 is SNHLY and CDR2 FYNNEI. This CDR3 is 16 amino acids long. The CDR3 sequence: CASSVRGIGGANVLTF. The CDR3 coding sequence is TGTGCCAGCAGTGTTCGGGGCATAGGCGGGGCCAACGTCCTGACTTTC.

The CDR3 coding sequence is TGCAGTGCCCCGGTGCATGAGCAGTTCTTC. Translated: CSAPVHEQFF. The chain is built from TRBV20-1 and TRBJ2-1, with D unclear. Between the trimmed V and J ends, which lost 6 bases and 8 bases, there was a span of 8 bases. The germline CDR1 and CDR2 sequences are DFQATT and SNEGSKA (reference sequence). This CDR3 is 10 amino acids long.

This clone showed up just a few times. The V call is TRBV6-5, the J call TRBJ2-1, with 7 bases identical to TRBD1. Germline V gives CDR1 MNHEY, CDR2 SVGAGI. The CDR3 runs to 14 residues. V was pared by 8 bases and J by 1 base, with 5 bases of the junction left unmatched. The CDR3 DNA reads TGTGCCAGCCGGGACAGTCCGTCCTACAATGAGCAGTTCTTC. Residues: CASRDSPSYNEQFF.

The chain couples TRBV28 to TRBJ1-2; 12 bases align to TRBD1. The CDR3 is 17 amino acids. The J segment lost 7 bases and the V segment lost 2 bases, leaving 11 bases of the junction unmatched. Per the germline V gene, CDR1 is MDHEN and CDR2 is SYDVKM. CDR3 protein: CASSLTGTGGLIGGYTF. The CDR3 DNA sequence: TGTGCCAGCAGTTTAACTGGGACAGGGGGCTTAATTGGTGGCTACACCTTC.

This clone was recorded a few times. The chain links TRBV20-1 to TRBJ2-7; D uncertain. Germline V gene data show CDR1 as DFQATT and CDR2 as SNEGSKA (reference sequence). This CDR3 has 11 residues. V was pared by 6 bases and J by 5 bases, with 11 bases between. CDR3 sequence reads: CSAPKVDEQYF. CDR3 nucleotide sequence: TGCAGTGCCCCTAAAGTTGACGAGCAGTACTTC.

The genes are TRBV7-9 and TRBJ1-1; D remains unclear. V gave up 5 bases and J gave up 7 bases, with 8 bases separating them. The CDR3 runs to 11 residues. Germline CDR1 and CDR2: SEHNR and FQNEAQ (reference sequence). CDR3 nucleotide sequence: TGTGCCAGCAGCCCGGGCCTTGAAGCTTTCTTT. Amino acid sequence: CASSPGLEAFF.